These 28 T cell receptor beta chains came from one sample sequenced in a study of blood T cell repertoires in COVID-19. Using immunoSEQ multiplex PCR, the repertoire was profiled, and TCRdb retains in-frame clones only, with some absent. The table lists approximately 300,000 clones, more than 85% of them singletons. Sequencing input: PBMCs or T cells enriched from blood (not recorded which). The receptor set was obtained from a woman in her twenties or thirties who had recovered from COVID-19.

The rearrangement links TRBV19 to TRBJ2-7, with D hard to call. The length of the CDR3 is 14 residues. Germline CDR1 is LNHDA and CDR2 is SQIVND (reference sequence). Between the trimmed V and J ends, which lost 1 base and 2 bases, there was a span of 9 bases. The CDR3 DNA reads TGTGCCAGTAGTATAGTTGTGGAGACCTACGAGCAGTACTTC. Its translation is CASSIVVETYEQYF.

This chain connects TRBV11-1 to TRBJ1-2; weak D call: TRBD1 (5 bases). The length of the CDR3 is 16 residues. V was pared by 2 bases and J by 4 bases, with 17 bases between. Germline V CDR1 and CDR2: SGHAT, FQDESV (reference sequence). CDR3 protein: CASSLTRDSEFYGYTF. Written as DNA, the CDR3 is TGTGCCAGCAGCTTAACCCGGGACTCCGAGTTCTATGGCTACACCTTC.

The V gene is TRBV7-9, the J gene TRBJ2-1; 10 bases line up with TRBD1. CDR3 length: 14 residues. Trimming at V came to 5 bases and at J to 6 bases, leaving 4 bases not matched to a gene. Looked up from germline, CDR1 is SEHNR and CDR2 is FQNEAQ (reference sequence). DNA of the CDR3: TGTGCCAGCAGCCTGGGGGACAGGGGCAATGAGCAGTTCTTC. This translates into CASSLGDRGNEQFF.

The chain carries TRBV6-6 and TRBJ2-1; TRBD2 agrees at 10 bases. The CDR3 is 15 residues long. Germline V gives CDR1 MNHNY, CDR2 SVGAGI (reference sequence). Trimming took 5 bases from V and 8 from J; bases not matched to a gene: 9. CDR3 in DNA: TGTGCCAGCAGTAAATCTAGCGGGAGAGTCGATGAGCAGTTCTTC. This sequence encodes CASSKSSGRVDEQFF.

The V and J genes are TRBV4-1 and TRBJ1-5; tentative D call: TRBD1 (5 bases). This CDR3 region has 15 residues. Germline V gives CDR1 MGHRA, CDR2 YSYEKL. V was clipped by 1 base and J by 1 base, with 8 bases between them. This chain's CDR3 is CASSQGQSSNQPQHF. For the CDR3, the DNA is TGCGCCAGCAGCCAAGGACAGTCAAGCAATCAGCCCCAGCATTTT.

In its sample, this clone was seen once. One end of the junction is discordant with germline, which a read error may explain. This chain joins TRBV28 and TRBJ2-4; D perhaps matches TRBD2 (7 bases). The CDR3 runs 14 residues. Germline CDR1 MDHEN, CDR2 SYDVKM. CDR3 sequence: CASTGGQIKNIQYF. Written as DNA, the CDR3 is TGTGCTAGCACGGGGGGCCAAATTAAAAACATTCAGTACTTC.

In this sample, this clone turned up once. This chain's CDR3 is CAWIPRVAGQGRAFF. The CDR3 DNA reads as TGTGCCTGGATCCCGCGGGTAGCCGGACAGGGACGGGCTTTCTTT. The rearrangement joins TRBV30 to TRBJ1-1, with 8 bases identical to TRBD1. There are 15 residues in the CDR3. Germline CDR1 and CDR2: GTSNPN and SVGIG (reference sequence). V was clipped by 4 bases and J by 11 bases; unmatched bases: 18.

This sequence joins TRBV29-1 and TRBJ2-7; TRBD1 agrees at 10 bases. Germline loops: CDR1 SQVTM, CDR2 ANQGSEA. V lost 6 bases, J lost 4 bases, and 6 bases stayed unmatched. The CDR3 runs to 13 residues. The CDR3 reads CSVNRDRGYEQYF. CDR3 sequence (DNA): TGCAGCGTCAACCGGGACAGGGGTTACGAGCAGTACTTC.

The chain couples TRBV5-1 to TRBJ2-3; D ambiguous. The CDR3 extends over 19 amino acids. Germline V gene data show CDR1 as SGHRS and CDR2 as YFSETQ. Trimming took 0 bases from V and 0 from J, leaving 20 bases between them. The CDR3 DNA reads as TGCGCCAGCAGCTTGGTTTTTTCTAGTTTATTCCATAGCACAGATACGCAGTATTTT. Translating it yields CASSLVFSSLFHSTDTQYF.

The rearrangement links TRBV5-6 to TRBJ2-5, with 8 positions matching TRBD1. Germline V gene sequence: CDR1 SGHDT, CDR2 YYEEEE. The V gene end was trimmed by 3 bases and the J gene end by 1 base; junction bases not matched to a gene: 5. This CDR3 comprises 15 residues. The CDR3, as DNA: TGTGCCAGCAGCTGGGACAGGACCGCCCAAGAGACCCAGTACTTC. Translation gives CASSWDRTAQETQYF.

The chain couples TRBV28 to TRBJ1-4; D unclear. This CDR3 is 12 amino acids long. Deletions cut 10 bases from V and 11 bases from J, with 17 bases between. CDR1 is MDHEN, CDR2 SYDVKM, per germline. CDR3 sequence: CATLQGEEKLFF. In nucleotides, the CDR3 is TGTGCCACCCTACAAGGAGAGGAGAAACTGTTTTTT. The complete variable domain, with remaining parts taken from reference TRBV28 and TRBJ1-4, reads DVKVTQSSRYLVKRTGEKVFLECVQDMDHENMFWYRQDPGLGLRLIYFSYDVKMKEKGDIPEGYSVSREKKERFSLILESASTNQTSMYLCATLQGEEKLFFGSGTQLSVL.

This chain's CDR3 is CASSGQGFPGYTF. The CDR3 DNA sequence: TGTGCCAGCAGCGGACAGGGCTTCCCCGGCTACACCTTC. This rearrangement joins TRBV28 to TRBJ1-2; 8 bases map to TRBD1. The CDR3 is 13 amino acids. The V gene's germline CDR1 is MDHEN and CDR2 SYDVKM. V shed 6 bases, J shed 8 bases, and the junction held 8 bases outside the gene matches.

V gene TRBV7-9 combines with J gene TRBJ1-5; 10 nucleotides line up with TRBD1. The germline V gene encodes CDR1 SEHNR and CDR2 FQNEAQ (reference sequence). The CDR3 is 16 residues long. V shed 2 bases and J 2 bases; nucleotides not matched to a gene: 3. CDR3 region: CASSLFGTGGNQPQHF. In DNA form, the CDR3 reads TGTGCCAGCAGCTTATTCGGGACAGGGGGCAATCAGCCCCAGCATTTT.

The rearrangement links TRBV3-1 (or the pseudogene TRBV3-2) to TRBJ1-2, with 9 bases matching TRBD1. Trimming removed 3 bases from V and 2 bases from J; junction bases left unmatched: 13. The germline gives CDR1 LGHDT, CDR2 YNNKEL (reference sequence). The CDR3 consists of 18 residues. The CDR3 sequence: CASSHPPLGQGKNYGYTF. The CDR3 DNA sequence: TGTGCCAGCAGCCACCCACCCCTTGGACAGGGGAAGAACTATGGCTACACCTTC.

This clone was recorded a few times. This sequence joins TRBV2 and TRBJ2-1, with 7 positions matching TRBD1. The CDR3 consists of 15 residues. CDR1 and CDR2 (germline): SNHLY, FYNNEI. Trimming removed 5 bases from V and 7 bases from J; junction bases left unmatched: 11. CDR3 sequence reads: CASSSPFHRGNEQFF. The CDR3 region has the DNA TGTGCCAGCAGTTCACCCTTCCACAGGGGTAATGAGCAGTTCTTC.

The chain couples TRBV27 to TRBJ2-1; D not resolved. The CDR3 covers 15 residues. CDR1 MNHEY and CDR2 SMNVEV come from the germline V gene (reference sequence). V was cut by 7 bases and J by 0 bases, with 13 bases left in between. CDR3 loop: CASNLGDSSYNEQFF. Written as DNA, the CDR3 is TGTGCCAGCAATTTGGGCGATAGCTCCTACAATGAGCAGTTCTTC.

This clone was seen just once. J is TRBJ1-1 and V is TRBV7-2, with D perhaps matching TRBD1 (5 bases). This CDR3 region has 13 residues. Germline assignment: CDR1 SGHTA and CDR2 FQGNSA. V was trimmed by 5 bases and J by 1 base, leaving 8 bases between them. The CDR3 nucleotides are TGTGCCAGCAGCGTTGGACAGAACACTGAAGCTTTCTTT. Encoded protein: CASSVGQNTEAFF.

This clone was detected once. The chain uses TRBV13 and TRBJ1-1; D not certain. Germline CDR1 is PRHDT and CDR2 is FYEKMQ (reference sequence). V was pared by 5 bases and J by 1 base, with 11 bases between. The CDR3 consists of 14 residues. DNA of the CDR3: TGTGCCAGCAGCAAACCGCCCGGGAACACTGAAGCTTTCTTT. The encoded protein is CASSKPPGNTEAFF.

This chain's CDR3 is CASIQRGPRVGYTF. As DNA, the CDR3 is TGTGCCAGCATCCAAAGAGGCCCTCGGGTAGGCTACACCTTC. This rearrangement joins TRBV28 to TRBJ1-2, with D hard to call. Germline CDR1 reads MDHEN; CDR2 reads SYDVKM. V gave up 7 bases and J gave up 8 bases, with 20 bases separating them. The CDR3 has 14 amino acids.

The chain uses TRBV30 and TRBJ1-1, with a tentative D call TRBD1 (5 bases). The ends were cut back, 7 bases at V and 0 bases at J, with 21 bases in the middle. The CDR3 is 16 amino acids. Germline CDR1 and CDR2: GTSNPN and SVGIG (reference sequence). The CDR3 loop reads CAFDPQDRSLNTEAFF. The CDR3, as DNA: TGTGCCTTCGACCCTCAAGACAGATCTCTGAACACTGAAGCTTTCTTT.

The chain employs TRBV2 and TRBJ1-1; 9 nucleotides line up with TRBD1. Germline CDR1 and CDR2: SNHLY and FYNNEI. The CDR3 spans 13 residues. V gave up 8 bases and J gave up 3 bases; unmatched junction bases: 4. CDR3 bases: TGTGCCAGCCGGGACAGGGAAGACACTGAAGCTTTCTTT. Its protein is CASRDREDTEAFF.

J is TRBJ2-7 and V is TRBV7-2, with TRBD2 identical over 7 bases. There are 14 residues in the CDR3. The ends lost 2 bases at V and 3 bases at J; junction bases unmatched: 4. The V gene's germline CDR1 is SGHTA and CDR2 FQGNSA. The CDR3 bases are TGTGCCAGCAGCTTAAAGGCTAGCGGCTACGAGCAGTACTTC. This gives the protein CASSLKASGYEQYF.

V usage is TRBV7-2 and J usage is TRBJ2-7; D might be TRBD2 (5 bases). The CDR3 is 14 amino acids. V was pared by 1 base and J by 3 bases, with 10 bases between. Germline CDR1 is SGHTA and CDR2 is FQGNSA. The CDR3: CASSLGGVNYEQYF. DNA of the CDR3: TGTGCCAGCAGCTTAGGGGGAGTGAACTACGAGCAGTACTTC.

J is TRBJ2-7 and V is TRBV6-5; 7 bases fit TRBD2. CDR3 length equals 12 residues. Germline V gives CDR1 MNHEY, CDR2 SVGAGI. Losses at the gene ends were 6 bases for V and 3 bases for J; bases not matched to a gene: 2. The CDR3 reads CASSRDYYEQYF. The CDR3 nucleotides read TGTGCCAGCAGCCGGGACTACTACGAGCAGTACTTC.

This chain links TRBV5-8 with TRBJ1-2; D might be TRBD1 (5 bases). The CDR3 covers 15 residues. V lost 0 bases to trimming and J lost 4 bases, with 13 bases between them. Germline lookup yields CDR1 SGHTS and CDR2 YDEGEE. CDR3 in amino acids: CASSLGRGRGYGYTF. The CDR3 DNA reads TGTGCCAGCAGCTTGGGGCGGGGTAGGGGCTATGGCTACACCTTC.

The genes are TRBV5-1 and TRBJ2-1; 9 bases align to TRBD1. The length of the CDR3 is 13 residues. V lost 5 bases, J lost 4 bases, and 1 base stayed unmatched. Germline loops: CDR1 SGHRS, CDR2 YFSETQ. CDR3 nucleotides: TGCGCCAGCAGACAGGGGGCGTACAATGAGCAGTTCTTC. Translation: CASRQGAYNEQFF.

The chain uses TRBV7-9 and TRBJ2-5; D is perhaps TRBD2 (5 bases). The V gene's germline CDR1 is SEHNR and CDR2 FQNEAQ (reference sequence). This CDR3 contains 14 residues. With 4 bases removed from V and 7 bases from J, the gap between germline ends came to 16 bases. CDR3 sequence: CASSSIASSGTQYF. The CDR3 DNA reads TGTGCCAGCAGCTCTATCGCGTCGAGCGGGACCCAGTACTTC.

V usage is TRBV15 and J usage is TRBJ2-1, with a weak D call TRBD1 (6 bases). Germline-derived CDR1 and CDR2 are LNHNV and YYDKDF (reference sequence). The V and J ends lost 0 bases and 0 bases respectively, with 9 bases between them. The CDR3 is 16 residues long. The CDR3, as DNA: TGTGCCACCAGCAGAGATGGACAGAGCTCCTACAATGAGCAGTTCTTC. It encodes CATSRDGQSSYNEQFF.